This T cell receptor (beta chain) was captured by sequencing in a study of blood T cell repertoires in COVID-19. Study-level information: Symptom resolution, clearance, or two negative PCRs marked donors in Cohort 3 as recovered.

CDR3 length equals 13 residues. In the original analysis: By means of reference gene primer amplification, nucleated cell counts were estimated. TCRdb's table, derived via immunoSEQ multiplex PCR, lists solely in-frame clones and lacks some. That table furnishes V, J and clone size, whereas the DNA furnished D and trimming. The table lists roughly 230,000 clones, roughly 84% of them singletons. Sequencing was carried out using PBMCs or T cells enriched from blood (not recorded which). The chain links TRBV21-1 to TRBJ2-3; TRBD1, as called in the table, went unchecked against the DNA. TRBV21-1 is noted as a pseudogene. This TCR was sampled from a man between 25 and 39 years old in a cohort exposed to, infected with or recovered from COVID-19 (not recorded which). CDR3 protein: CASSKVARGPQYF. In DNA, the CDR3 is TGTGCCAGCAGCAAAGTAGCCAGGGGTCCGCAGTATTTT.